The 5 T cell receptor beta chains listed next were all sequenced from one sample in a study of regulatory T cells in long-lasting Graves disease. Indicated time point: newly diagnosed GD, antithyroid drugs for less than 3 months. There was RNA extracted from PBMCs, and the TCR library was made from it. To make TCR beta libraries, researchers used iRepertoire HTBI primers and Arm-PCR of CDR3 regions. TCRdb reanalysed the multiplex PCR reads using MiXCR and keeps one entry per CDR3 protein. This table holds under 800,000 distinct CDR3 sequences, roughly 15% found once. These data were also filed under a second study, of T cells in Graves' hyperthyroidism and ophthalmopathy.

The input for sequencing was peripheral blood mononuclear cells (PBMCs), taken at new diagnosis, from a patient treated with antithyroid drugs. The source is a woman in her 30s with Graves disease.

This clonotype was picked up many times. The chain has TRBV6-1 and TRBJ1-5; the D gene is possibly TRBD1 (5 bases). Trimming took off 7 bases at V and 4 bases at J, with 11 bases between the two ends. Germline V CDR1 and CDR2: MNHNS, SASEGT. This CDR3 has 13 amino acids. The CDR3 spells CASKRGGNQPQHF. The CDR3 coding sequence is TGTGCCAGCAAAAGGGGTGGTAATCAGCCCCAGCATTTT.

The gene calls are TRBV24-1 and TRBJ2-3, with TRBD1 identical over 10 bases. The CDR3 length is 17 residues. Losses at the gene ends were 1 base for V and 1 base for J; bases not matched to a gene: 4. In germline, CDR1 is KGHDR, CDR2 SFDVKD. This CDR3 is CATSDFWGTGGTDTQYF. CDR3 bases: TGTGCCACCAGTGATTTTTGGGGGACAGGGGGCACAGATACGCAGTATTTT.

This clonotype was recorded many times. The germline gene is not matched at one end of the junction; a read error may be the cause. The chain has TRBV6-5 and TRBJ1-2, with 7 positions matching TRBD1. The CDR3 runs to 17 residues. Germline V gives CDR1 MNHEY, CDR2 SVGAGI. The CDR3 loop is CASRYLPGQQLNYGYTF. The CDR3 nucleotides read TGTGCCAGCAGATACTTACCGGGACAGCAATTAAACTATGGCTACACCTTC.

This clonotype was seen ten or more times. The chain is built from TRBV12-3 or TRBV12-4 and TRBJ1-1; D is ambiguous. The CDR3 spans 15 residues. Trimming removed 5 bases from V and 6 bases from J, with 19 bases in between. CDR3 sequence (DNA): TGTGCCAGCAGTCCACCCGTCGGGGATAGGGCTGAAGCTTTCTTT. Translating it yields CASSPPVGDRAEAFF.

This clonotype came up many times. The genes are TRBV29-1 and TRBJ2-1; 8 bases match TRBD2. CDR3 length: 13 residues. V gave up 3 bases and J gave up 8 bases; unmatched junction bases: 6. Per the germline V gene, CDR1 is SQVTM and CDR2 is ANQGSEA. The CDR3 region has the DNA TGCAGCGTTGACGGCGGGAGGATCGATGAGCAGTTCTTC. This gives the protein CSVDGGRIDEQFF.